One sample yielded the 10 T cell receptor beta chains listed below, sequenced in a study of cytomegalovirus exposure and HLA in healthy donors. The repertoire was sequenced with immunoSEQ multiplex PCR; TCRdb's copy has only in-frame clones and lacks some. The sample includes 150,000 to 200,000 clones, around nine tenths of them seen just once. Input material: PBMCs. The receptors derive from a woman younger than 45 in good health and CMV-seronegative.

This clone was found once. This chain connects TRBV6-6 to TRBJ1-2; D unresolved. This CDR3 comprises 15 residues. In germline, CDR1 is MNHNY, CDR2 SVGAGI (reference sequence). The V end was cut by 6 bases, the J end by 4 bases, with 18 bases between. CDR3 DNA: TGTGCCAGCAGCCTGCCCCCGGAGATCATCTATGGCTACACCTTC. Its translation: CASSLPPEIIYGYTF.

The rearrangement joins TRBV29-1 to TRBJ1-2; the D is unclear. Trimming cost V 4 bases and J 8 bases, with 5 bases left between them. CDR1 and CDR2 from the germline V gene are SQVTM and ANQGSEA. There are 9 residues in the CDR3. The CDR3 bases are TGCAGCGTTGGGCTCGGCTACACCTTC. This gives the protein CSVGLGYTF.

CDR3 residues: CASSLLGSLNTDTQYF. In nucleotides, the CDR3 is TGTGCCAGCAGTTTATTGGGCAGTTTAAACACAGATACGCAGTATTTT. The chain recombines TRBV27 with TRBJ2-3; no firm D call. The germline gives CDR1 MNHEY, CDR2 SMNVEV (reference sequence). Trimming cost V 1 base and J 2 bases, with 13 bases left between them. The CDR3 has 16 amino acids.

This chain links TRBV5-6 with TRBJ2-7; D is undetermined. There are 12 residues in the CDR3. Germline V gene sequence: CDR1 SGHDT, CDR2 YYEEEE. The V end lost 4 bases, the J end lost 3 bases, and 8 bases lay between the germline ends. CDR3 residues: CASSPGGYEQYF. The CDR3 DNA follows: TGTGCCAGCAGCCCCGGCGGCTACGAGCAGTACTTC.

The J gene is TRBJ1-1, the V gene TRBV7-9, with TRBD1 identical over 7 bases. Germline loops: CDR1 SEHNR, CDR2 FQNEAQ (reference sequence). This CDR3 is 13 amino acids long. V was pared by 1 base and J by 7 bases, with 3 bases of the junction left unmatched. CDR3 bases: TGTGCCAGCAGCTTAGACCGGGACAGTGAAGCTTTCTTT. This encodes CASSLDRDSEAFF.

The CDR3 reads CASSPGRTANLYGYTF. In DNA, the CDR3 is TGTGCCAGCAGCCCTGGCCGGACAGCTAATCTATATGGCTACACCTTC. The chain recombines TRBV13 with TRBJ1-2, with D tentatively TRBD1 (6 bases). Germline values: CDR1 PRHDT, CDR2 FYEKMQ (reference sequence). Trimming took 5 bases from V and 5 from J, leaving 21 bases between them. The CDR3 loop spans 16 amino acids.

On this clone: Sequence at one end of the junction differs from germline and may be a read error. This chain uses TRBV7-6 with TRBJ2-7; possible D gene TRBD2, 7 bases. Germline V gene sequence: CDR1 SGHVS, CDR2 FNYEAQ. The CDR3 loop spans 14 amino acids. CDR3 bases: TGTGCCAGCAGCCTAGCGGAGGGGGGGTACGAGCAGTACTTC. This codes for CASSLAEGGYEQYF.

The chain has TRBV5-1 and TRBJ2-7; a weak D match, TRBD1 (6 bases). Per germline, CDR1 SGHRS and CDR2 YFSETQ. The CDR3 length is 14 residues. V lost 6 bases, J lost 2 bases, and 15 bases lay in between. Here the CDR3 DNA reads TGCGCCAGCACTCCACCAGGGGCCCCCTACGAGCAGTACTTC. This sequence encodes CASTPPGAPYEQYF.

V gene TRBV25-1 combines with J gene TRBJ2-3; D is perhaps TRBD1 (6 bases). CDR3 length: 15 residues. Germline CDR1 is MGHDK and CDR2 is SYGVNS. Trimming removed 3 bases at V and 4 bases at J, with 14 bases between. The CDR3 DNA is TGTGCCAGCAGTGATCCCCCTGGGGGCGCAGATACGCAGTATTTT. This encodes CASSDPPGGADTQYF.

CDR3 region: CASSLASSYEQYF. The CDR3 DNA sequence: TGTGCCAGCAGCTTAGCATCATCCTACGAGCAGTACTTC. V usage is TRBV7-9 and J usage is TRBJ2-7; the D is unclear. Trimming shortened V by 0 bases and J by 1 base, and 4 bases separated the two germline ends. Germline V CDR1 and CDR2: SEHNR, FQNEAQ (reference sequence). The CDR3 is made up of 13 amino acids.